The 21 T cell receptor beta chains presented below share a single source sample, sequenced in a study of T cell changes during pregnancy in multiple sclerosis. Sequencing used immunoSEQ multiplex PCR; TCRdb keeps in-frame clones, though not all of them. The sample has approximately 41,000 clones; approximately 94% are singletons. The sequenced sample was CD8+ T cells from peripheral blood mononuclear cells, obtained in the third trimester of pregnancy. The source of these receptors is a female donor with multiple sclerosis, enrolled in a pregnancy study.

The chain uses TRBV5-1 and TRBJ2-5; 7 bases map to TRBD1. CDR1 is SGHRS, CDR2 YFSETQ, per germline. The CDR3 sequence is 16 residues long. V shed 4 bases and J 2 bases; nucleotides not matched to a gene: 11. DNA of the CDR3: TGCGCCAGCAGCGGGGACAGAACCACGACTCAAGAGACCCAGTACTTC. It encodes CASSGDRTTTQETQYF. Variable domain in full (rest from reference TRBV5-1 and TRBJ2-5): KAGVTQTPRYLIKTRGQQVTLSCSPISGHRSVSWYQQTPGQGLQFLFEYFSETQRNKGNFPGRFSGRQFSNSRSEMNVSTLELGDSALYLCASSGDRTTTQETQYFGPGTRLLVL.

The rearrangement uses TRBV9 and TRBJ2-3; D not certain. Germline V lookup: CDR1 SGDLS, CDR2 YYNGEE. CDR3 length: 17 amino acids. V lost 0 bases, J lost 0 bases, and 14 bases lay in between. The CDR3 DNA reads as TGTGCCAGCAGCGTAGCTACACCCGACTTTAGCACAGATACGCAGTATTTT. Protein sequence: CASSVATPDFSTDTQYF.

V gene TRBV6-1 combines with J gene TRBJ1-5, with a weak D call TRBD1 (6 bases). The CDR3 has 15 residues. The germline gives CDR1 MNHNS, CDR2 SASEGT. V was trimmed by 7 bases and J by 5 bases, leaving 18 bases between them. The CDR3 nucleotides are TGTGCCAGCATCAGAAGTCAGGGGCAGTATCAGCCCCAGCATTTT. Translated: CASIRSQGQYQPQHF.

The genes are TRBV29-1 and TRBJ2-7; no definite D call. CDR3 length: 12 residues. Trimming removed 3 bases from V and 3 bases from J, with 9 bases in between. Germline V gives CDR1 SQVTM, CDR2 ANQGSEA. The CDR3 loop is CSVEATNYEQYF. In nucleotides, the CDR3 is TGCAGCGTTGAGGCAACTAACTACGAGCAGTACTTC.

The chain has TRBV7-9 and TRBJ1-5, with 8 positions matching TRBD1. Germline values: CDR1 SEHNR, CDR2 FQNEAQ (reference sequence). V shed 5 bases and J 5 bases; nucleotides not matched to a gene: 11. The CDR3 has 16 residues. CDR3 bases: TGTGCCAGCAGCCCCGTCCTTGGACAGGGCTATCAGCCCCAGCATTTT. It encodes CASSPVLGQGYQPQHF.

V and J are TRBV4-2 and TRBJ2-3; TRBD2 matches 12 bases. After removal of 10 bases from V and 4 bases from J, the junction contained 18 bases not matched to a gene. The germline V gene has CDR1 LGHNA and CDR2 YNFKEQ. The length of the CDR3 is 18 residues. The CDR3 sequence: CATRGPPLAGGPSDTQYF. Written as DNA, the CDR3 is TGTGCCACCCGAGGTCCCCCCCTAGCGGGAGGGCCATCAGATACGCAGTATTTT.

The rearrangement uses TRBV21-1 and TRBJ2-7; the table's TRBD2 call for D was not verified on the DNA. TRBV21-1 is flagged as a pseudogene. This CDR3 has 14 residues. As DNA, the CDR3 is TGTGCCAGCAGCAAATTGTACTTCTCCTACGAGCAGTACTTC. It is translated as CASSKLYFSYEQYF.

The CDR3 sequence: CASSDQDLSGNTIYF. CDR3 DNA: TGTGCCAGCAGTGATCAGGATCTCTCTGGAAACACCATATATTTT. The chain joins TRBV2 to TRBJ1-3; D is ambiguous. The CDR3 consists of 15 residues. Trimming pared 3 bases from V and 0 bases from J, leaving 9 bases between. Germline V gene sequence: CDR1 SNHLY, CDR2 FYNNEI.

The chain couples TRBV5-5 to TRBJ2-7, with 10 nucleotides matching TRBD2. This CDR3 contains 14 residues. Germline-derived CDR1 and CDR2 are SGHKS and YYEKEE (reference sequence). V trimming: 4 bases; J trimming: 5 bases; junction bases outside the gene matches: 6. CDR3 coding DNA: TGTGCCAGCAGCGTAGCGGGAGGTTCCCACGAGCAGTACTTC. Its protein is CASSVAGGSHEQYF.

The chain combines TRBV27 with TRBJ2-7, with TRBD1 as a possible D gene (8 bases). Germline assignment: CDR1 MNHEY and CDR2 SMNVEV (reference sequence). V was shortened by 3 bases and J by 1 base, with 13 bases between the two germline ends. The CDR3 loop spans 15 amino acids. CDR3 loop: CASSFDRGGSYEQYF. The CDR3 DNA is TGTGCCAGCAGTTTTGACAGGGGAGGGTCCTACGAGCAGTACTTC.

The chain links TRBV6-6 to TRBJ2-7, with a weak D call TRBD2 (5 bases). Trimming removed 2 bases at V and 2 bases at J, with 10 bases between. In germline, CDR1 is MNHNY, CDR2 SVGAGI (reference sequence). The CDR3 has 14 residues. The CDR3 coding sequence is TGTGCCAGCAGTTACAGCGGCAGAGCCTACGAGCAGTACTTC. It specifies CASSYSGRAYEQYF.

The CDR3, as DNA: TGTGCCAGCAGCTTAATCGGGGGGGGATCCTACAATGAGCAGTTCTTC. Translating gives CASSLIGGGSYNEQFF. The chain joins TRBV7-3 to TRBJ2-1, with TRBD2 identical over 8 bases. CDR3 length: 16 residues. The V and J ends lost 1 base and 1 base, in that order; junction bases with no gene match: 3. Germline CDR1 reads SGHTA; CDR2 reads FQGTGA.

J is TRBJ2-1 and V is TRBV7-9, with a possible D match to TRBD2 (6 bases). Trimming removed 3 bases at V and 5 bases at J, with 11 bases between. The CDR3 contains 14 residues. The germline V gene has CDR1 SEHNR and CDR2 FQNEAQ (reference sequence). The chain's CDR3 is CASSLEGNNNEQFF. The DNA for the CDR3 is TGTGCCAGCAGCTTGGAGGGGAATAACAATGAGCAGTTCTTC. Based on the CDR3 plus reference TRBV7-9 and TRBJ2-1, the full variable domain is DTGVSQNPRHKITKRGQNVTFRCDPISEHNRLYWYRQTLGQGPEFLTYFQNEAQLEKSRLLSDRFSAERPKGSFSTLEIQRTEQGDSAMYLCASSLEGNNNEQFFGPGTRLTVL.

The chain carries TRBV19 and TRBJ2-1; the D gene is possibly TRBD2 (6 bases). This CDR3 is 14 amino acids long. Germline V gene sequence: CDR1 LNHDA, CDR2 SQIVND (reference sequence). V lost 3 bases to trimming and J lost 5 bases, with 11 bases between them. In nucleotides, the CDR3 is TGTGCCAGTAGTATCGGACTATTAAACAATGAGCAGTTCTTC. This encodes CASSIGLLNNEQFF. The entire variable domain, with the rest obtained from reference TRBV19 and TRBJ2-1, is as follows: DGGITQSPKYLFRKEGQNVTLSCEQNLNHDAMYWYRQDPGQGLRLIYYSQIVNDFQKGDIAEGYSVSREKKESFPLTVTSAQKNPTAFYLCASSIGLLNNEQFFGPGTRLTVL.

The chain is built from TRBV28 and TRBJ2-7; possibly TRBD1 for D (6 bases). The CDR3 spans 16 residues. Trimming shortened V by 6 bases and J by 0 bases, and 18 bases separated the two germline ends. CDR1 is MDHEN and CDR2 is SYDVKM in the germline V gene. CDR3 sequence (DNA): TGTGCCAGCAGCCTCCGACAGGCATATGTCTCCTACGAGCAGTACTTC. As protein: CASSLRQAYVSYEQYF. Full variable domain (missing parts from reference TRBV28 and TRBJ2-7): DVKVTQSSRYLVKRTGEKVFLECVQDMDHENMFWYRQDPGLGLRLIYFSYDVKMKEKGDIPEGYSVSREKKERFSLILESASTNQTSMYLCASSLRQAYVSYEQYFGPGTRLTVT.

The chain uses TRBV7-9 and TRBJ2-7; 7 bases are a match to TRBD2. This CDR3 comprises 14 residues. Germline V gives CDR1 SEHNR, CDR2 FQNEAQ (reference sequence). With 5 bases clipped from V and 0 bases from J, the junction kept 4 bases outside the gene matches. CDR3 sequence reads: CASSPGGGSYEQYF. For the CDR3, the DNA is TGTGCCAGCAGCCCGGGGGGTGGCTCCTACGAGCAGTACTTC.

V is TRBV27 and J is TRBJ1-1; no clear D. The CDR3 consists of 15 residues. Germline V lookup: CDR1 MNHEY, CDR2 SMNVEV (reference sequence). Trimming removed 2 bases at V and 10 bases at J, with 20 bases between. This CDR3 is CASSLIPARGELAFF. The CDR3 nucleotides are TGTGCCAGCAGTTTAATTCCAGCACGGGGTGAATTAGCTTTCTTT.

This clone was observed once. The V call is TRBV11-1, the J call TRBJ2-6; D ambiguous. V was cut by 1 base and J by 0 bases, with 10 bases left in between. The CDR3 runs to 17 residues. CDR1 SGHAT and CDR2 FQDESV come from the germline V gene (reference sequence). CDR3 in amino acids: CASSLVAFLSGANVLTF. CDR3 sequence (DNA): TGTGCCAGCAGCTTAGTAGCTTTCCTCTCTGGGGCCAACGTCCTGACTTTC. Using reference TRBV11-1 and TRBJ2-6 for the parts outside the CDR3, the full variable domain is EAEVAQSPRYKITEKSQAVAFWCDPISGHATLYWYRQILGQGPELLVQFQDESVVDDSQLPKDRFSAERLKGVDSTLKIQPAELGDSAMYLCASSLVAFLSGANVLTFGAGSRLTVL.

This sequence joins TRBV5-8 and TRBJ2-2; possibly TRBD1 for D (6 bases). V lost 0 bases, J lost 0 bases, and 12 bases lay in between. Germline V gene sequence: CDR1 SGHTS, CDR2 YDEGEE. This CDR3 spans 17 amino acids. CDR3 loop: CASSLDGRTANTGELFF. The CDR3 DNA reads as TGTGCCAGCAGCTTGGATGGCCGGACAGCGAACACCGGGGAGCTGTTTTTT.

There are a few counts of this clone. At one end, the junction sequence differs from germline, possibly due to a read error. The chain combines TRBV7-7 with TRBJ2-2, with 10 bases fitting TRBD1. The CDR3 has 16 residues. From germline, CDR1 is SSHAT and CDR2 FNYEAQ (reference sequence). CDR3 in DNA: TGTGCTAGCAGGGATGACGGGACAGGGGACACCGGGGAGCTGTTTTTT. Translating gives CASRDDGTGDTGELFF.

This rearrangement joins TRBV9 to TRBJ2-3, with D tentatively TRBD2 (5 bases). Germline V gene sequence: CDR1 SGDLS, CDR2 YYNGEE. The germline V and J ends were trimmed by 0 bases and 1 base, with 12 bases remaining between them. This CDR3 is 16 amino acids long. The CDR3 region has the DNA TGTGCCAGCAGCGTAGGAGGAGGACCCGGCACAGATACGCAGTATTTT. Residues: CASSVGGGPGTDTQYF.